These 28 T cell receptor beta chains were sequenced from one sample in a study of metastatic and nonmetastatic thyroid tumors. TCRdb re-called clones via MiXCR from the PCR reads. The sample consists of about 38,000 clones, around 47% of them appearing once. Each patient went into thyroid surgery without having received any treatment. Sequencing used tumor tissue. These receptors all stem from a male donor with papillary thyroid cancer or a benign thyroid nodule (not recorded which). Some clones in this sample may be carry-over from other donors' samples.

V usage is TRBV28 and J usage is TRBJ2-1, with a possible D match to TRBD2 (5 bases). This CDR3 is 17 amino acids long. Germline CDR1 and CDR2: MDHEN and SYDVKM. V was clipped by 7 bases and J by 0 bases, with 19 bases between them. In DNA, the CDR3 is TGTGCCAGCAAACCACCGGACTTATTTAGCTCCTACAATGAGCAGTTCTTC. This gives the protein CASKPPDLFSSYNEQFF.

The V call is TRBV4-1, the J call TRBJ2-7; TRBD2 matches at 11 bases. This CDR3 contains 15 residues. CDR1 is MGHRA and CDR2 is YSYEKL in the germline V gene. Losses at the gene ends were 2 bases for V and 2 bases for J; bases not matched to a gene: 2. CDR3 sequence (DNA): TGCGCCAGCAGCCAACCGGGACTAGCGGCCTACGAGCAGTACTTC. This encodes CASSQPGLAAYEQYF.

This clone appeared once. The chain is built from TRBV7-8 and TRBJ2-2, with D perhaps matching TRBD2 (5 bases). The ends were cut back, 7 bases at V and 4 bases at J, with 13 bases in the middle. This CDR3 contains 14 residues. Germline lookup yields CDR1 SGHVS and CDR2 FQNEAQ. Here the CDR3 DNA reads TGTGCCAGCAACACCGGGAAACTCACCGGGGAGCTGTTTTTT. As protein: CASNTGKLTGELFF.

The rearrangement uses TRBV11-2 and TRBJ1-4; the D gene is possibly TRBD1 (5 bases). The CDR3 extends over 13 amino acids. CDR1 and CDR2 (germline): SGHAT, FQNNGV. The V end lost 3 bases, the J end lost 13 bases, and 15 bases lay between the germline ends. The CDR3 nucleotides read TGTGCCAGCAGCTTTGGGGGGAGACAGAGACTGTTTTTT. Residues: CASSFGGRQRLFF.

The chain joins TRBV20-1 to TRBJ2-5; 7 positions match TRBD1. The CDR3 spans 15 residues. J gave up 5 bases and V 0 bases, and 9 bases lay outside the gene matches. The germline gives CDR1 DFQATT, CDR2 SNEGSKA (reference sequence). The CDR3 DNA reads TGCAGTGCTAGAGATAGTCAGACAGGGCGGGAGACCCAGTACTTC. It translates to CSARDSQTGRETQYF.

In this sample, this clone turned up a few times. V is TRBV28 and J is TRBJ1-2; D gene unclear. From germline, CDR1 is MDHEN and CDR2 SYDVKM. CDR3 size: 13 residues. V was trimmed by 2 bases and J by 5 bases, leaving 9 bases between them. DNA for the CDR3: TGTGCCAGCAGTTTAAAGGGTTCGTATGGCTACACCTTC. It encodes CASSLKGSYGYTF.

This clone was found a few times. The chain combines TRBV11-3 with TRBJ2-3; unclear D gene. Germline assignment: CDR1 SGHNT and CDR2 YENEEA. V was clipped by 2 bases and J by 6 bases, with 15 bases between them. This CDR3 comprises 15 residues. Here the CDR3 reads CASSLKGGFVDTQYF. The CDR3 DNA is TGTGCCAGCAGCTTAAAGGGTGGCTTTGTGGATACGCAGTATTTT.

This clone was recorded many times. This rearrangement joins TRBV12-3 or TRBV12-4 to TRBJ2-2; D remains ambiguous. This CDR3 contains 13 residues. The V and J ends lost 4 bases and 6 bases respectively, with 9 bases between them. CDR3 residues: CASSSQVPGELFF. CDR3 in DNA: TGTGCCAGCAGTTCCCAGGTCCCCGGGGAGCTGTTTTTT.

The CDR3 is CASSGTGVDGNTIYF. In nucleotides, the CDR3 is TGTGCCAGCAGTGGGACAGGGGTGGATGGAAACACCATATATTTT. The chain links TRBV6-1 to TRBJ1-3; 9 bases are a match to TRBD1. The V gene end was trimmed by 4 bases and the J gene end by 3 bases; junction bases not matched to a gene: 4. The CDR3 has 15 residues. Germline V CDR1 and CDR2: MNHNS, SASEGT.

The J gene is TRBJ2-7, the V gene TRBV6-2 or TRBV6-3; 11 bases map to TRBD2. This CDR3 is built from 18 residues. Germline trimming cut 6 bases from V and 0 bases from J; bases unmatched to any gene: 13. Germline V gene sequence: CDR1 MNHEY, CDR2 SVGEGT. This CDR3 reads CASSYSPPSGGLSYEQYF. The CDR3 bases are TGTGCCAGCAGCTATTCGCCCCCTAGCGGGGGGCTCTCCTACGAGCAGTACTTC.

This clone was counted a few times. The CDR3 is CSARVQQLGGNTIYF. CDR3 DNA: TGCAGTGCTAGAGTACAACAATTAGGTGGAAACACCATATATTTT. The chain joins TRBV20-1 to TRBJ1-3; D call uncertain. Trimming removed 1 base from V and 3 bases from J, with 13 bases in between. The germline CDR1 and CDR2 sequences are DFQATT and SNEGSKA (reference sequence). CDR3 length: 15 residues.

The gene calls are TRBV7-3 and TRBJ1-1; TRBD1 might be the D (6 bases). The germline V gene has CDR1 SGHTA and CDR2 FQGTGA. The CDR3 is 13 residues long. Trimming cost V 4 bases and J 8 bases, with 14 bases left between them. The CDR3 DNA is TGTGCCAGCAGCTATAACACAGGGACGGAAGCTTTCTTT. This translates into CASSYNTGTEAFF.

This chain uses TRBV10-1 with TRBJ2-3, with D unresolved. V dropped 3 bases and J dropped 3 bases, with 13 bases sitting between them. CDR1 and CDR2 (germline): WNHNN, SYGVQD (reference sequence). This CDR3 is 15 amino acids long. CDR3 sequence: CASSDENGRTDTQYF. The CDR3, as DNA: TGCGCCAGCAGTGACGAAAACGGGCGAACAGATACGCAGTATTTT.

The CDR3 DNA sequence: TGCAGTGCAAAACAGGGGGCGGGGGACACTGAAGCTTTCTTT. It is translated as CSAKQGAGDTEAFF. The gene calls are TRBV20-1 and TRBJ1-1; 9 nucleotides align to TRBD1. Losses at the gene ends were 6 bases for V and 3 bases for J; bases not matched to a gene: 8. The V gene's germline CDR1 is DFQATT and CDR2 SNEGSKA (reference sequence). The CDR3 length is 14 residues.

This chain links TRBV4-1 with TRBJ2-7; the match to TRBD1 covers 8 bases. Germline V CDR1 and CDR2: MGHRA, YSYEKL. Trimming cost V 5 bases and J 6 bases; bases outside gene matches: 3. The CDR3 runs 12 residues. CDR3: CASSTTGGEQYF. In DNA, the CDR3 is TGCGCCAGCAGCACTACAGGGGGCGAGCAGTACTTC.

This clone was found a few times. The genes are TRBV4-1 and TRBJ1-2, with a tentative D call TRBD1 (5 bases). V lost 0 bases to trimming and J lost 8 bases, with 19 bases between them. Germline CDR1 MGHRA, CDR2 YSYEKL. The CDR3 contains 16 residues. CDR3 in amino acids: CASSQEIGGSGFGYTF. In DNA, the CDR3 is TGCGCCAGCAGCCAAGAGATTGGGGGGTCGGGTTTCGGCTACACCTTC.

The sample holds a few counts of this clone. The rearrangement links TRBV10-3 to TRBJ1-2; no reliable D call. Trimming shortened V by 2 bases and J by 2 bases, and 12 bases separated the two germline ends. CDR3 length: 15 residues. The germline V gene has CDR1 ENHRY and CDR2 SYGVKD. The CDR3, as DNA: TGTGCCATCAGTGAGACCCGGGGAGCGAACTATGGCTACACCTTC. This sequence encodes CAISETRGANYGYTF.

This clone was counted between two and nine times. The chain links TRBV19 to TRBJ2-1; 12 bases map to TRBD2. V lost 6 bases and J lost 4; bases outside the gene matches: 4. Germline CDR1 is LNHDA and CDR2 is SQIVND (reference sequence). CDR3 length: 15 residues. The CDR3 reads CASSRTSGGYNEQFF. CDR3 in DNA: TGTGCCAGTAGCCGTACTAGCGGGGGGTACAATGAGCAGTTCTTC.

The chain employs TRBV4-1 and TRBJ1-5; weak D call: TRBD1 (5 bases). V was pared by 0 bases and J by 5 bases, with 14 bases between. In germline, CDR1 is MGHRA, CDR2 YSYEKL. The CDR3 length is 16 residues. CDR3 in DNA: TGCGCCAGCAGCCAAGATTCGGGAGGGGCCCATCAGCCCCAGCATTTT. Translated: CASSQDSGGAHQPQHF.

This clone turned up a few times. The V and J genes are TRBV7-2 and TRBJ2-7, with 9 nucleotides matching TRBD1. The J segment lost 3 bases and the V segment lost 5 bases, leaving 5 bases of the junction unmatched. Germline V gene sequence: CDR1 SGHTA, CDR2 FQGNSA. CDR3 length equals 14 residues. The CDR3, as DNA: TGTGCCAGCAGCACGGACAGGGGACTCTACGAGCAGTACTTC. This encodes CASSTDRGLYEQYF.

J is TRBJ1-5 and V is TRBV6-6, with 10 bases lining up with TRBD1. V lost 2 bases to trimming and J lost 7 bases; unmatched junction nucleotides: 2. The CDR3 consists of 14 residues. The V gene's germline CDR1 is MNHNY and CDR2 SVGAGI (reference sequence). The CDR3 nucleotides read TGTGCCAGCAGTTACGGACAGGGGGGGCAGCCCCAGCATTTT. Translation gives CASSYGQGGQPQHF.

This clone has more than one count but fewer than ten. The V and J genes are TRBV28 and TRBJ2-7, with 7 bases matching TRBD1. The CDR3 spans 15 residues. V shed 5 bases and J 7 bases; nucleotides not matched to a gene: 14. Germline CDR1 MDHEN, CDR2 SYDVKM. The CDR3 DNA sequence: TGTGCCAGCAGTACCTCCTCTCGACAGGGCGGTGAGCAGTACTTC. It encodes CASSTSSRQGGEQYF. The full variable domain, with the rest looked up from reference TRBV28 and TRBJ2-7, is DVKVTQSSRYLVKRTGEKVFLECVQDMDHENMFWYRQDPGLGLRLIYFSYDVKMKEKGDIPEGYSVSREKKERFSLILESASTNQTSMYLCASSTSSRQGGEQYFGPGTRLTVT.

The chain uses TRBV5-1 and TRBJ2-3; TRBD1 matches at 9 bases. Germline V lookup: CDR1 SGHRS, CDR2 YFSETQ. The CDR3 has 14 residues. V gave up 4 bases and J gave up 4 bases; unmatched junction bases: 4. CDR3 sequence: CASSPQGAPDTQYF. CDR3 bases: TGCGCCAGCAGCCCACAGGGGGCGCCAGATACGCAGTATTTT.

This clone has a handful of counts. This rearrangement joins TRBV7-9 to TRBJ1-6, with TRBD1 as a possible D gene (5 bases). V lost 5 bases and J 12 bases, leaving 8 bases between the germline ends. The CDR3 has 11 residues. Per germline, CDR1 SEHNR and CDR2 FQNEAQ (reference sequence). CDR3 nucleotides: TGTGCCAGCAGCCCCGGGGGACCCCTCCACTTT. Its translation is CASSPGGPLHF.

CDR3 sequence: CASSPLAGDLSYNEQFF. The CDR3 DNA reads as TGTGCCAGCAGCCCACTAGCGGGAGACCTGTCCTACAATGAGCAGTTCTTC. V is TRBV6-2 or TRBV6-3 and J is TRBJ2-1; TRBD2 agrees at 11 bases. Germline CDR1 reads MNHEY; CDR2 reads SVGEGT. This CDR3 has 17 residues. With 6 bases clipped from V and 1 base from J, the junction kept 8 bases outside the gene matches.

In regard to this clone: At one end, the junction sequence differs from germline, possibly due to a read error. The rearrangement joins TRBV7-6 to TRBJ2-1; a weak D match, TRBD2 (6 bases). The germline CDR1 and CDR2 sequences are SGHVS and FNYEAQ. CDR3 size: 16 residues. Here the CDR3 DNA reads TGTGCTAGCAGCTTAGGCGGGGTGGGGATTTTCGATGAGCAGTTCTTC. It yields the protein CASSLGGVGIFDEQFF.

This clone turned up a few times. This chain joins TRBV11-2 and TRBJ1-6; no definite D call. Trimming removed 8 bases at V and 9 bases at J, with 8 bases between. This CDR3 comprises 11 residues. Germline V gene lookup returns CDR1 SGHAT and CDR2 FQNNGV. The CDR3: CASGWISPLHF. CDR3 bases: TGTGCCAGCGGATGGATTTCACCCCTCCACTTT. Drawing the rest from reference TRBV11-2 and TRBJ1-6, the complete variable domain is EAGVAQSPRYKIIEKRQSVAFWCNPISGHATLYWYQQILGQGPKLLIQFQNNGVVDDSQLPKDRFSAERLKGVDSTLKIQPAKLEDSAVYLCASGWISPLHFGNGTRLTVT.

The rearrangement joins TRBV6-1 to TRBJ2-3; 8 nucleotides align to TRBD2. Per germline, CDR1 MNHNS and CDR2 SASEGT. Losses at the gene ends were 2 bases for V and 4 bases for J; bases not matched to a gene: 8. The CDR3 loop spans 16 amino acids. The CDR3 spells CASSERSGGGADTQYF. The CDR3 DNA follows: TGTGCCAGCAGTGAAAGGAGCGGGGGAGGGGCAGATACGCAGTATTTT.